A selection of T cell receptor beta chains follows, all from one sample in a study of PD-1 blockade in classical Hodgkin lymphoma. The repertoire was sequenced with immunoSEQ multiplex PCR; TCRdb's copy has only in-frame clones and lacks some. The sample lists roughly 40,000 clones; just under 80% were seen once. Sequencing was performed on peripheral blood mononuclear cells (PBMCs), taken before the fourth cycle of nivolumab. These receptors came from a human donor with classical Hodgkin lymphoma. The CDR3 runs from the conserved cysteine through the conserved F or W. The order of the fields is V gene, CDR3 protein.

TRBV7-3 | CASSLTPRDTQHF
TRBV5-4 | CASSLEAGYQWYTEAFF
TRBV7-3 | CASSLFGGQETQYF
TRBV19 | CASSPQGGGTEAFF
TRBV2 | CASSLETGSYGYTF
TRBV6-6 | CASSDPGTVYNEQFF
TRBV6-5 | CASSLSGGPSYEQYF
TRBV7-9 | CASSTRLAGGKDTQYF
TRBV25-1 | CASSDFGTASTDTQYF
TRBV5-4 | CASSSQGFGYEQYF
TRBV7-3 | CASSPDSNSPLHF
TRBV19 | CASSRGYGAKNIQYF
TRBV7-6 | CASSLSRAQRGGTDTQYF
TRBV7-9 | CASSSTKGQTTDTQYF
TRBV6-6 | CASSYSFVDTQYF
TRBV27 | CASSLSRGLAADTQYF
TRBV9 | CASSVDLGDSGNTIYF
TRBV7-6 | CASSLTGPNEKLFF
TRBV6-5 | CASSYSGTGTYEQYF
TRBV2 | CAIQPGPGGADTQYF
TRBV5-5 | CASSRELYGYTF
TRBV7-8 | CASSVTGKGEKLFF
TRBV5-1 | CASSPGRARDEQYF
TRBV2 | CASSEQTHGYTF